Below, 22 T cell receptor beta chains from the same sample are listed, as sequenced in a study of cytomegalovirus exposure and HLA in healthy donors. The data were produced by immunoSEQ multiplex PCR, yet TCRdb's version contains in-frame clones alone and is incomplete. The sample carries about 130,000 clones, more than 95% recorded once. What was sequenced was PBMCs. The receptors derive from a man younger than 35 in good health and CMV-seronegative.

The V gene is TRBV19, the J gene TRBJ2-2, with a possible D match to TRBD2 (7 bases). The germline V gene has CDR1 LNHDA and CDR2 SQIVND (reference sequence). CDR3 length: 15 amino acids. The V end lost 5 bases, the J end lost 6 bases, and 16 bases lay between the germline ends. The CDR3, as DNA: TGTGCCAGTAGTCGACTAGGGGGGGTTTCCGGGGAGCTGTTTTTT. Translation gives CASSRLGGVSGELFF.

This chain links TRBV5-1 with TRBJ1-2; 7 bases align to TRBD1. The V and J ends lost 4 bases and 8 bases, in that order; junction bases with no gene match: 11. Germline CDR1 SGHRS, CDR2 YFSETQ. This CDR3 contains 14 residues. The CDR3 spells CASSGWDSGGGYTF. CDR3 DNA: TGCGCCAGCAGCGGATGGGACAGCGGCGGAGGCTACACCTTC. Full variable domain (missing parts from reference TRBV5-1 and TRBJ1-2): KAGVTQTPRYLIKTRGQQVTLSCSPISGHRSVSWYQQTPGQGLQFLFEYFSETQRNKGNFPGRFSGRQFSNSRSEMNVSTLELGDSALYLCASSGWDSGGGYTFGSGTRLTVV.

The chain links TRBV9 to TRBJ2-7, with a weak D call TRBD2 (5 bases). Germline-derived CDR1 and CDR2 are SGDLS and YYNGEE. The V and J ends lost 0 bases and 5 bases respectively, with 15 bases between them. The CDR3 length is 15 residues. The CDR3 sequence: CASSVGRTLTHEQYF. The DNA of the CDR3 is TGTGCCAGCAGCGTAGGGAGGACCCTAACCCACGAGCAGTACTTC.

The gene calls are TRBV11-3 and TRBJ1-1; no reliable D call. In germline, CDR1 is SGHNT, CDR2 YENEEA. This CDR3 spans 14 amino acids. Trimming took 0 bases from V and 5 from J, leaving 10 bases between them. The CDR3 nucleotides are TGTGCCAGCAGCTTAGATCGGATCGGGACTGAAGCTTTCTTT. Protein sequence: CASSLDRIGTEAFF.

The chain combines TRBV5-8 with TRBJ1-5; 7 nucleotides agree with TRBD1. With 0 bases clipped from V and 7 bases from J, the junction kept 7 bases outside the gene matches. Germline V lookup: CDR1 SGHTS, CDR2 YDEGEE. The CDR3 has 15 amino acids. Written as DNA, the CDR3 is TGTGCCAGCAGCTTGGACACAGGGGTATGGCAGCCCCAGCATTTT. This gives the protein CASSLDTGVWQPQHF.

The chain couples TRBV2 to TRBJ2-5; TRBD2 matches 14 bases. Losses at the gene ends were 8 bases for V and 5 bases for J; bases not matched to a gene: 10. Germline CDR1 and CDR2: SNHLY and FYNNEI. This CDR3 contains 16 residues. CDR3 region: CASLPSGTSGSETQYF. CDR3 DNA sequence: TGTGCCAGCTTGCCGAGCGGGACTAGCGGGAGTGAGACCCAGTACTTC.

The chain employs TRBV19 and TRBJ2-3; TRBD2 might be the D (6 bases). The CDR3 runs to 13 residues. Trimming left V 6 bases short and J 2 bases short, with 9 bases between. Germline V gene lookup returns CDR1 LNHDA and CDR2 SQIVND (reference sequence). CDR3 protein: CASRGTSTDTQYF. CDR3 DNA: TGTGCCAGTAGGGGGACTTCCACAGATACGCAGTATTTT.

This chain uses TRBV5-1 with TRBJ2-1, with 7 positions matching TRBD1. The J segment lost 4 bases and the V segment lost 0 bases, leaving 4 bases of the junction unmatched. Germline CDR1 and CDR2: SGHRS and YFSETQ. CDR3 size: 15 residues. CDR3 coding DNA: TGCGCCAGCAGCTTGGGACAGGGAACTTACAATGAGCAGTTCTTC. Encoded protein: CASSLGQGTYNEQFF.

The chain joins TRBV28 to TRBJ2-7, with TRBD2 matching 9 bases. J was trimmed by 3 bases and V by 2 bases; bases with no gene match: 2. The CDR3 is 14 residues long. The germline gives CDR1 MDHEN, CDR2 SYDVKM. The CDR3 region is CASSLGLAFYEQYF. CDR3 in DNA: TGTGCCAGCAGTTTAGGACTAGCGTTCTACGAGCAGTACTTC.

The V and J genes are TRBV9 and TRBJ1-2; a weak D match, TRBD1 (5 bases). Trimming took off 0 bases at V and 9 bases at J, with 21 bases between the two ends. The germline V gene has CDR1 SGDLS and CDR2 YYNGEE. CDR3 length: 16 amino acids. The CDR3 bases are TGTGCCAGCAGCGTAGCTCCTTCCCTGGACAAAGGAAGCTACACCTTC. Translating gives CASSVAPSLDKGSYTF.

The table lists this clone with a count of one. The chain combines TRBV13 with TRBJ2-7; D not resolved. V lost 0 bases to trimming and J lost 1 base, with 7 bases between them. The CDR3 contains 14 residues. Looked up from germline, CDR1 is PRHDT and CDR2 is FYEKMQ (reference sequence). The CDR3: CASSLGVQSYEQYF. The DNA of the CDR3 is TGTGCCAGCAGCTTAGGTGTTCAATCCTACGAGCAGTACTTC. Combining the CDR3 with reference TRBV13 and TRBJ2-7 gives the whole variable domain AAGVIQSPRHLIKEKRETATLKCYPIPRHDTVYWYQQGPGQDPQFLISFYEKMQSDKGSIPDRFSAQQFSDYHSELNMSSLELGDSALYFCASSLGVQSYEQYFGPGTRLTVT.

The rearrangement links TRBV4-1 to TRBJ1-4; no firm D call. CDR1 and CDR2 from the germline V gene are MGHRA and YSYEKL. Between the trimmed V and J ends, which lost 0 bases and 6 bases, there was a span of 11 bases. The CDR3 sequence is 15 residues long. CDR3: CASSQETRDYEKLFF. For the CDR3, the DNA is TGCGCCAGCAGCCAAGAGACACGGGATTATGAAAAACTGTTTTTT.

J is TRBJ2-1 and V is TRBV5-4, with TRBD2 identical over 11 bases. V gave up 4 bases and J gave up 3 bases; unmatched junction bases: 3. CDR1 is SGHNT and CDR2 is YYREEE in the germline V gene (reference sequence). The CDR3 is 15 residues long. CDR3 protein: CASSPGLADYNEQFF. CDR3 nucleotide sequence: TGTGCCAGCAGCCCGGGACTAGCGGACTACAATGAGCAGTTCTTC.

This chain connects TRBV27 to TRBJ2-7; the match to TRBD2 covers 12 bases. Germline CDR1 reads MNHEY; CDR2 reads SMNVEV (reference sequence). The ends lost 7 bases at V and 4 bases at J; junction bases unmatched: 8. This CDR3 has 15 residues. The CDR3 is CASTPTGTSGYEQYF. The CDR3 coding sequence is TGTGCCAGCACCCCTACCGGGACTAGCGGGTACGAGCAGTACTTC.

The chain is built from TRBV7-8 and TRBJ1-2, with 7 bases fitting TRBD1. V shed 5 bases, J shed 8 bases, and the junction held 14 bases outside the gene matches. Germline V gene lookup returns CDR1 SGHVS and CDR2 FQNEAQ. This CDR3 comprises 15 residues. The DNA for the CDR3 is TGTGCCAGCAGCACCGCAGGGTTGGGGGGACAGGGCTACACCTTC. It specifies CASSTAGLGGQGYTF.

The chain has TRBV7-9 and TRBJ2-7; perhaps TRBD2 as D (5 bases). This CDR3 has 15 residues. Germline assignment: CDR1 SEHNR and CDR2 FQNEAQ (reference sequence). Trimming took 5 bases from V and 5 from J, leaving 19 bases between them. Here the CDR3 reads CASSRGVGMEDEQYF. DNA of the CDR3: TGTGCCAGCAGCCGTGGGGTAGGGATGGAGGACGAGCAGTACTTC.

The chain couples TRBV30 to TRBJ1-5, with D possibly matching TRBD1 (5 bases). V lost 1 base, J lost 7 bases, and 11 bases lay in between. The CDR3 is 13 residues long. In germline, CDR1 is GTSNPN, CDR2 SVGIG (reference sequence). The CDR3 nucleotides are TGTGCCTGGAGTGGGGACTACGAACAGCCCCAGCATTTT. Translating gives CAWSGDYEQPQHF.

This chain links TRBV7-9 with TRBJ2-5; TRBD2 is a possible D gene (6 bases). The germline V gene has CDR1 SEHNR and CDR2 FQNEAQ (reference sequence). V lost 9 bases, J lost 3 bases, and 11 bases lay in between. This CDR3 region has 12 residues. The CDR3 loop is CASGGLKETQYF. The CDR3 DNA sequence: TGTGCCAGTGGAGGGCTTAAAGAGACCCAGTACTTC.

The chain employs TRBV5-4 and TRBJ2-2, with TRBD2 matching 11 bases. Germline-derived CDR1 and CDR2 are SGHNT and YYREEE (reference sequence). This CDR3 region has 15 residues. Trimming cost V 4 bases and J 4 bases; bases outside gene matches: 3. CDR3 nucleotides: TGTGCCAGCAGCCTTAGCGGGAGGGGCACCGGGGAGCTGTTTTTT. Its translation is CASSLSGRGTGELFF.

This rearrangement joins TRBV11-1 to TRBJ1-1, with 12 nucleotides matching TRBD1. J lost 1 base, V lost 6 bases, and 3 bases had no gene match. Per germline, CDR1 SGHAT and CDR2 FQDESV (reference sequence). The CDR3 is 15 residues long. CDR3: CASRGQGAWNTEAFF. Written as DNA, the CDR3 is TGTGCCAGCAGGGGACAGGGGGCTTGGAACACTGAAGCTTTCTTT.

This clone was detected only once. The chain recombines TRBV5-5 with TRBJ1-2; D not certain. V shed 4 bases and J shed 5 bases, with 18 bases lying between them. The CDR3 runs 15 residues. Germline V gene lookup returns CDR1 SGHKS and CDR2 YYEKEE (reference sequence). Here the CDR3 DNA reads TGTGCCAGCAGCCCTCTGGCGGGTCAGGCGTATGGCTACACCTTC. This translates into CASSPLAGQAYGYTF.

This CDR3 is CASSIARGRAYEQYF. CDR3 DNA: TGTGCCAGTAGTATCGCTCGCGGGAGGGCCTACGAGCAGTACTTC. This sequence joins TRBV19 and TRBJ2-7; TRBD2 matches 9 bases. CDR3 length: 15 residues. V lost 3 bases, J lost 2 bases, and 5 bases stayed unmatched. Per germline, CDR1 LNHDA and CDR2 SQIVND (reference sequence).